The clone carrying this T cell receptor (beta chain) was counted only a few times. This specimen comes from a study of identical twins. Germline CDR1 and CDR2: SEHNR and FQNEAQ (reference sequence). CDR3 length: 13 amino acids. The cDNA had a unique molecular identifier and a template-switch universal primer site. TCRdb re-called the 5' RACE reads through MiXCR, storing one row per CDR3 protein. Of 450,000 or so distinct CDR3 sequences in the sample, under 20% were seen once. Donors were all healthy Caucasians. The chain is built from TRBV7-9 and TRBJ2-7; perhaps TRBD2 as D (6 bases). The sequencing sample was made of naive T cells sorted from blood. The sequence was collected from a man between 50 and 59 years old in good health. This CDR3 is CAQTEGGTDEQYF. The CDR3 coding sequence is TGTGCACAAACTGAGGGAGGAACCGACGAGCAGTACTTC. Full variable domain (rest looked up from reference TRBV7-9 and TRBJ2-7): DTGVSQNPRHKITKRGQNVTFRCDPISEHNRLYWYRQTLGQGPEFLTYFQNEAQLEKSRLLSDRFSAERPKGSFSTLEIQRTEQGDSAMYLCAQTEGGTDEQYFGPGTRLTVT.